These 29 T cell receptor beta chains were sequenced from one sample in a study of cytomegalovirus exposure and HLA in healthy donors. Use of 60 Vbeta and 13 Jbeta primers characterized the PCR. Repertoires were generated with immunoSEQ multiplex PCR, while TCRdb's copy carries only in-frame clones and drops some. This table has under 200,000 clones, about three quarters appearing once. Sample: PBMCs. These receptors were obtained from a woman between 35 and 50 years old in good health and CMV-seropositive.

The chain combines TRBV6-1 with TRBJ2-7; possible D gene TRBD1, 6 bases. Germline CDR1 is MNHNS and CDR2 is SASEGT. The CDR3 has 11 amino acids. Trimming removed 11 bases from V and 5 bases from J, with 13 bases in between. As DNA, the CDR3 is TGTGCCTATCGGACAGCAAACGAGCAGTACTTC. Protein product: CAYRTANEQYF.

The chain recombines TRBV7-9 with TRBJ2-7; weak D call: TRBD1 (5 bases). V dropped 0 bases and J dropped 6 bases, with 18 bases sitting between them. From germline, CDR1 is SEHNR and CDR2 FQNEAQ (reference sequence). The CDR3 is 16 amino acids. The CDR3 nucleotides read TGTGCCAGCAGCTTAGCGGAGTTAAGGGGATACTCCGAGCAGTACTTC. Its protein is CASSLAELRGYSEQYF.

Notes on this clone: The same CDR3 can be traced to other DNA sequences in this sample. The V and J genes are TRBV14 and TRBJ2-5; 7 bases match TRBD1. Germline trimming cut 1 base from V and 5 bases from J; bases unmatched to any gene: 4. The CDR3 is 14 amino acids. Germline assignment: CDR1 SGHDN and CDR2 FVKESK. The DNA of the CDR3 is TGTGCCAGCAGCCAAGTGGGACAGAAGGAGACCCAGTACTTC. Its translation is CASSQVGQKETQYF.

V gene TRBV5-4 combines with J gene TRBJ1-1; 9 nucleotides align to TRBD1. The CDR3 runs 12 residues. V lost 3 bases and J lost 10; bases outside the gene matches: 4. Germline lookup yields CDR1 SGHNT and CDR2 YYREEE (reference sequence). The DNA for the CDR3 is TGTGCCAGCAGCTCCGGGACAGGGCCAGCTTTCTTT. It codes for CASSSGTGPAFF.

The CDR3 nucleotides read TGTGCCAGCAGTGAAGTATGGGCTCAGCCCCAGCATTTT. Its protein is CASSEVWAQPQHF. The chain links TRBV2 to TRBJ1-5; no reliable D call. V lost 1 base and J 6 bases, leaving 7 bases between the germline ends. There are 13 residues in the CDR3. Per germline, CDR1 SNHLY and CDR2 FYNNEI.

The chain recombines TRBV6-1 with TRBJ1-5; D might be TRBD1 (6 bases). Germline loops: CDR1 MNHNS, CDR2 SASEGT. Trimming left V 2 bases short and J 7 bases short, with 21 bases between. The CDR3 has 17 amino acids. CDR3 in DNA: TGTGCCAGCAGTGAACTTGCAGGGGCCGTCTCGGGACAGCCCCAGCATTTT. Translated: CASSELAGAVSGQPQHF.

The CDR3 DNA is TGTGCCAGTAGTATCTCCCTAACAGGGGGGAGCGACTATGGCTACACCTTC. Its protein product is CASSISLTGGSDYGYTF. The chain combines TRBV19 with TRBJ1-2, with 8 positions matching TRBD1. The length of the CDR3 is 17 residues. Germline assignment: CDR1 LNHDA and CDR2 SQIVND (reference sequence). With 3 bases clipped from V and 3 bases from J, the junction kept 12 bases outside the gene matches.

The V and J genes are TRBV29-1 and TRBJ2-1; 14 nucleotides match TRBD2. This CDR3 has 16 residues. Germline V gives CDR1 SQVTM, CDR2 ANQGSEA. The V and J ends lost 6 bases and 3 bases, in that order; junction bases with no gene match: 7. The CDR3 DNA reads TGCAGCGTCCCGGGACTAGCGGGAGTGGGCTACAATGAGCAGTTCTTC. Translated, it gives CSVPGLAGVGYNEQFF.

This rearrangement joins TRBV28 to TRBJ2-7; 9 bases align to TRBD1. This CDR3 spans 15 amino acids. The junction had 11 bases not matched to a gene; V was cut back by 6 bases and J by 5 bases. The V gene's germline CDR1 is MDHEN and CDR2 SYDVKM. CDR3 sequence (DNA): TGTGCCAGCAGCCTCGATCCACAGGGGGCCCACGAGCAGTACTTC. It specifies CASSLDPQGAHEQYF.

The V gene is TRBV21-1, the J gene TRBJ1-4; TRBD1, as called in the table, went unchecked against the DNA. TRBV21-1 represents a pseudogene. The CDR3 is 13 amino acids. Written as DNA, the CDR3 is TGTGCCAGCAGCAAAGGGTCACCAGGGAAACTGTTTTTT. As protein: CASSKGSPGKLFF.

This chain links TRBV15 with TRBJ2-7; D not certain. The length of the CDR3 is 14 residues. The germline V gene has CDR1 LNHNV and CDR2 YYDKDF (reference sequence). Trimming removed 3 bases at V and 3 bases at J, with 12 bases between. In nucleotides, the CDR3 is TGTGCCACCAGCAGTGACTCTCAAAACTACGAGCAGTACTTC. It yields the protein CATSSDSQNYEQYF.

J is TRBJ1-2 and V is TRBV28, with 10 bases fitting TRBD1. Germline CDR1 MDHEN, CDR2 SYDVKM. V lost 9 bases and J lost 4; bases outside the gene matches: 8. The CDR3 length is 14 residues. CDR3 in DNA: TGTGCCAGTCGGACAGGGGGACAGATCTATGGCTACACCTTC. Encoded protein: CASRTGGQIYGYTF.

The CDR3 coding sequence is TGTGCCAGCAGCTTCCCTAAAGGGACAGGGGACGAGCAGTACTTC. Its protein product is CASSFPKGTGDEQYF. J is TRBJ2-7 and V is TRBV7-9; the match to TRBD1 covers 10 bases. The CDR3 contains 15 residues. Germline V gene data show CDR1 as SEHNR and CDR2 as FQNEAQ (reference sequence). V gave up 3 bases and J gave up 5 bases; unmatched junction bases: 7.

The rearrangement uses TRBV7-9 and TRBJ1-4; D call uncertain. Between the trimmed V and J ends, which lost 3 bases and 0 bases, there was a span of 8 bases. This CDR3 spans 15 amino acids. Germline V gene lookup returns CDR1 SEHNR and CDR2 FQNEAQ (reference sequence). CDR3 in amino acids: CASSFGEATNEKLFF. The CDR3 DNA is TGTGCCAGCAGCTTCGGGGAAGCAACTAATGAAAAACTGTTTTTT.

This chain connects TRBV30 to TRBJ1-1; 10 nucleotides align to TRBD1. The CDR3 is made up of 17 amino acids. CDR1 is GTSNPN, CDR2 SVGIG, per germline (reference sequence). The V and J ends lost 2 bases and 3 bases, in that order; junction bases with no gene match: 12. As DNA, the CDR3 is TGTGCCTGGAGTTCCTCCGGGACAGGGGCCCGGGACACTGAAGCTTTCTTT. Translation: CAWSSSGTGARDTEAFF. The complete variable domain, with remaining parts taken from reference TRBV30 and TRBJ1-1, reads SQTIHQWPATLVQPVGSPLSLECTVEGTSNPNLYWYRQAAGRGLQLLFYSVGIGQISSEVPQNLSASRPQDRQFILSSKKLLLSDSGFYLCAWSSSGTGARDTEAFFGQGTRLTVV.

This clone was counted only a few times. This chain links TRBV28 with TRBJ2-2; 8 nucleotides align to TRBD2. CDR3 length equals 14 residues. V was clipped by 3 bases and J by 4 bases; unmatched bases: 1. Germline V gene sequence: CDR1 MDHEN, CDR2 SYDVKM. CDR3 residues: CASSFGGATGELFF. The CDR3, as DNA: TGTGCCAGCAGTTTCGGGGGGGCCACCGGGGAGCTGTTTTTT.

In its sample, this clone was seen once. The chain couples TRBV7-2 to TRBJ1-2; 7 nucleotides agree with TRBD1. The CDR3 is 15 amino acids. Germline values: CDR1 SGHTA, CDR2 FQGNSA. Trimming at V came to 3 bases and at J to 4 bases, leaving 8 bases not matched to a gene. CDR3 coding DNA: TGTGCCAGCAGCTTGTCCACCGGGACAGCCTATGGCTACACCTTC. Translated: CASSLSTGTAYGYTF.

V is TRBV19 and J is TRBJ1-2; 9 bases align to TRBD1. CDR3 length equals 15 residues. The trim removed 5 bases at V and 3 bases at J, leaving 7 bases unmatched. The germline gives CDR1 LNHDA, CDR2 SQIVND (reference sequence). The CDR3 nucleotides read TGTGCCAGTAGTTCGGCCCGGGACAGGGACTATGGCTACACCTTC. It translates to CASSSARDRDYGYTF. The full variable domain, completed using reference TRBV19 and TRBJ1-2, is DGGITQSPKYLFRKEGQNVTLSCEQNLNHDAMYWYRQDPGQGLRLIYYSQIVNDFQKGDIAEGYSVSREKKESFPLTVTSAQKNPTAFYLCASSSARDRDYGYTFGSGTRLTVV.

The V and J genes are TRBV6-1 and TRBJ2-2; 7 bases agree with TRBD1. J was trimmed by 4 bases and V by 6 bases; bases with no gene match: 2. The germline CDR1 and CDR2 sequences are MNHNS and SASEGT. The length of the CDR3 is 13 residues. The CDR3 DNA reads TGTGCCAGCAGGGGACAGTCCACCGGGGAGCTGTTTTTT. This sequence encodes CASRGQSTGELFF.

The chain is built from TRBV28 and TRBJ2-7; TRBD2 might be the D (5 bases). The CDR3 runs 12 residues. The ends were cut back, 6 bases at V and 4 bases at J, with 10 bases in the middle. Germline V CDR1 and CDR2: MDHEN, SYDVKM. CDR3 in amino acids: CASRPGVYEQYF. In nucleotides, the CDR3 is TGTGCCAGCAGACCCGGGGTTTACGAGCAGTACTTC.

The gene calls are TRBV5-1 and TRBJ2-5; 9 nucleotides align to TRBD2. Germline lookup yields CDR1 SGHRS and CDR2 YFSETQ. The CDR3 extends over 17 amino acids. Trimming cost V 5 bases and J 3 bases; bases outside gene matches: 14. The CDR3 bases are TGCGCCAGCAGTTCCCGAGAGCGGGGGGCATCCGAAGAGACCCAGTACTTC. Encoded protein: CASSSRERGASEETQYF.

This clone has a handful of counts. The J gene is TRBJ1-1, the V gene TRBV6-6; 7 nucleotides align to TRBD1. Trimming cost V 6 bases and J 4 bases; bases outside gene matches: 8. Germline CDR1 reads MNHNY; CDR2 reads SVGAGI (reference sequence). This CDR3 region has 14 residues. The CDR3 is CASSPFDRVTEAFF. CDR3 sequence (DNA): TGTGCCAGCAGCCCATTCGACAGGGTCACTGAAGCTTTCTTT.

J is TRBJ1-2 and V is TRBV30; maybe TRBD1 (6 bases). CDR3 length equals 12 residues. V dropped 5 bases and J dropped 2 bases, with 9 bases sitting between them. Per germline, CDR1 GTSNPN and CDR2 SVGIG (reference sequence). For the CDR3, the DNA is TGTGCCTGGGCCACAGGGAACTATGGCTACACCTTC. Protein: CAWATGNYGYTF.

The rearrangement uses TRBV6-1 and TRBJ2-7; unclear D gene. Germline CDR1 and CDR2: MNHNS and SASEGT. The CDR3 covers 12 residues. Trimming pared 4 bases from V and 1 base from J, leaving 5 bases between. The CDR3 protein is CASSAQSYEQYF. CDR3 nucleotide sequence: TGTGCCAGCAGTGCCCAATCCTACGAGCAGTACTTC.

Here the CDR3 reads CASSLQSGRASYEQYF. For the CDR3, the DNA is TGCGCCAGCAGCCTCCAAAGCGGGAGGGCGAGTTACGAGCAGTACTTC. The chain uses TRBV4-1 and TRBJ2-7; 10 bases match TRBD2. Germline V CDR1 and CDR2: MGHRA, YSYEKL. V dropped 4 bases and J dropped 4; count of bases not matched to a gene: 10. The CDR3 runs to 16 residues.

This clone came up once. CDR3 coding DNA: TGTGCCAGCAGTTCCCTATCTTCGACAGGGGGAGCTTTCTTT. Translating it yields CASSSLSSTGGAFF. The chain has TRBV6-6 and TRBJ1-1; 9 bases are shared with TRBD1. V lost 4 bases, J lost 10 bases, and 10 bases stayed unmatched. This CDR3 comprises 14 residues. Germline CDR1 reads MNHNY; CDR2 reads SVGAGI (reference sequence).

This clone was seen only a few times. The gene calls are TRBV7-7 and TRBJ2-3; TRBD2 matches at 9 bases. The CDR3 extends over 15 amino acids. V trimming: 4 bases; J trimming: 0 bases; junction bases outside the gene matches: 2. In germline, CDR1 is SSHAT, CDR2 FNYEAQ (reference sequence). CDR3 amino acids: CASSSGTSSTDTQYF. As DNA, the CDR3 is TGTGCCAGCAGCTCCGGGACTAGCAGCACAGATACGCAGTATTTT.

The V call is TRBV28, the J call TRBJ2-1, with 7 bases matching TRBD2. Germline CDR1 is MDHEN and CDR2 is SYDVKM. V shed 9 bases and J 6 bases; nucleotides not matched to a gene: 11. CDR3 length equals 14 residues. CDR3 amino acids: CASSNPGRSNEQFF. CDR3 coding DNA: TGTGCCAGTTCTAATCCCGGGAGGTCCAATGAGCAGTTCTTC.

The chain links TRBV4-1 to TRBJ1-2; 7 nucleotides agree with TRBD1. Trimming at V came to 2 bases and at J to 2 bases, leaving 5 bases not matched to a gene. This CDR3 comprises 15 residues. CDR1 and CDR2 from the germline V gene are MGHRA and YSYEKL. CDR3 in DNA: TGCGCCAGCAGCCAAATGACAGGGACAAACTATGGCTACACCTTC. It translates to CASSQMTGTNYGYTF.